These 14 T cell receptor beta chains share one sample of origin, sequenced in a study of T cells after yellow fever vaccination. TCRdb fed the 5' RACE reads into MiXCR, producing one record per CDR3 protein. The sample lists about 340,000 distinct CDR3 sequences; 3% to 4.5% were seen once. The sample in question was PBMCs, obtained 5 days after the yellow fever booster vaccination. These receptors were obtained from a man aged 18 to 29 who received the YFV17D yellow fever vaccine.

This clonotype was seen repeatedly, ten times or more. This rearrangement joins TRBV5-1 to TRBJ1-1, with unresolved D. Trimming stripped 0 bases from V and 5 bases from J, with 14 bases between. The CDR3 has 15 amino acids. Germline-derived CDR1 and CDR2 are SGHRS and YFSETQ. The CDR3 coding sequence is TGCGCCAGCAGCTTGGTTTACGGGTTAGGTACTGAAGCTTTCTTT. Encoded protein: CASSLVYGLGTEAFF. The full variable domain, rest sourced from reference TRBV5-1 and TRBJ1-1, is KAGVTQTPRYLIKTRGQQVTLSCSPISGHRSVSWYQQTPGQGLQFLFEYFSETQRNKGNFPGRFSGRQFSNSRSEMNVSTLELGDSALYLCASSLVYGLGTEAFFGQGTRLTVV.

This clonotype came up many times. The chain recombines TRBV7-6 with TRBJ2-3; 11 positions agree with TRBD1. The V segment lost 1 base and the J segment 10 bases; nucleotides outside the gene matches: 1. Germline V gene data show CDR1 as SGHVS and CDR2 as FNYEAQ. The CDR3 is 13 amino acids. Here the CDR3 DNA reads TGTGCCAGCAGCTTAGAGGACAGGGGGCCGCAGTATTTT. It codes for CASSLEDRGPQYF.

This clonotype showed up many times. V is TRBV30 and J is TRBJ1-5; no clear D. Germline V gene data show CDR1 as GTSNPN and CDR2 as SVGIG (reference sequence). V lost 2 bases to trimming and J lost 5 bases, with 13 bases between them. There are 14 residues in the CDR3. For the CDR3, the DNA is TGTGCCTGGAGTCTGGGCGACGGGGATCAGCCCCAGCATTTT. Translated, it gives CAWSLGDGDQPQHF. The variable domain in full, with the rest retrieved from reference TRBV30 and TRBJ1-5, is SQTIHQWPATLVQPVGSPLSLECTVEGTSNPNLYWYRQAAGRGLQLLFYSVGIGQISSEVPQNLSASRPQDRQFILSSKKLLLSDSGFYLCAWSLGDGDQPQHFGDGTRLSIL.

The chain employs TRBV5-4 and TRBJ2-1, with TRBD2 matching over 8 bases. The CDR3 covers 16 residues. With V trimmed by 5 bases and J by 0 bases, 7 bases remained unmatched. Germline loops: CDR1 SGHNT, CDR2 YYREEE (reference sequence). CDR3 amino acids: CASRTPGGSSYNEQFF. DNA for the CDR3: TGTGCCAGCAGGACCCCGGGGGGGAGCTCCTACAATGAGCAGTTCTTC.

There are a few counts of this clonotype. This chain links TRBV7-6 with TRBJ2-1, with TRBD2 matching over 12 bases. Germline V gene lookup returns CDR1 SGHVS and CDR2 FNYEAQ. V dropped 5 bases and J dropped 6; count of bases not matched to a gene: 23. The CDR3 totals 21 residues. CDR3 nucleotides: TGTGCCAGCAGCCTGGGAACAGGGAAATATCTAGCGGGGGGGCCTGTCAATGAGCAGTTCTTC. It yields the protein CASSLGTGKYLAGGPVNEQFF.

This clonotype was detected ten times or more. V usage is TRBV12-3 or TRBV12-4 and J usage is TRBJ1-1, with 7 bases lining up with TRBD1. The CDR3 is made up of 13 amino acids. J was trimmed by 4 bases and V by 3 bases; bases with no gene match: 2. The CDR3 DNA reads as TGTGCCAGCAGTTTCGACAGGGCCACTGAAGCTTTCTTT. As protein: CASSFDRATEAFF.

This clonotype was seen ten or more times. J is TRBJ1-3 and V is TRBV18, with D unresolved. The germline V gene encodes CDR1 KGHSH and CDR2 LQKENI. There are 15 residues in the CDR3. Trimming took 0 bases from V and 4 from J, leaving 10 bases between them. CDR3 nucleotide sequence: TGTGCCAGCTCACCACCAAGGGCGTCAGGAAACACCATATATTTT. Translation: CASSPPRASGNTIYF.

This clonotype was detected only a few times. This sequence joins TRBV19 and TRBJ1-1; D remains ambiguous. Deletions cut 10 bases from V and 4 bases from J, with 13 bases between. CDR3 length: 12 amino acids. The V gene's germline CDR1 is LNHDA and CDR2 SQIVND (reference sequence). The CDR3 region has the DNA TGTGCCATAACGGACGGAATCACTGAAGCTTTCTTT. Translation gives CAITDGITEAFF.

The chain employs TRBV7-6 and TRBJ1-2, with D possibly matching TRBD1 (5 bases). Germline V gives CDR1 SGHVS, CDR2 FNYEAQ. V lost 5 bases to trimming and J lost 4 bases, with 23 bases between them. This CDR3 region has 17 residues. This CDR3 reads CASSLRQGTRESYGYTF. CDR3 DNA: TGTGCCAGCAGCCTCAGACAAGGGACGAGAGAGTCCTATGGCTACACCTTC. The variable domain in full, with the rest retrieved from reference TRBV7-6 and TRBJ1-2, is GAGVSQSPRYKVTKRGQDVALRCDPISGHVSLYWYRQALGQGPEFLTYFNYEAQQDKSGLPNDRFSAERPEGSISTLTIQRTEQRDSAMYRCASSLRQGTRESYGYTFGSGTRLTVV.

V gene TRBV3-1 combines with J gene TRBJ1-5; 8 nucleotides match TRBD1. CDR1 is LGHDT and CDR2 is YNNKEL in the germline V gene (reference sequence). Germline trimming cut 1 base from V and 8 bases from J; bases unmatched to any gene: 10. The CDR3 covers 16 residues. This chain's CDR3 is CASSQGIPGGGEPQHF. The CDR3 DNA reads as TGTGCCAGCAGCCAAGGGATCCCAGGGGGCGGGGAGCCCCAGCATTTT. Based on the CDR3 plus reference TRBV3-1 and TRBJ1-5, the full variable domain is DTAVSQTPKYLVTQMGNDKSIKCEQNLGHDTMYWYKQDSKKFLKIMFSYNNKELIINETVPNRFSPKSPDKAHLNLHINSLELGDSAVYFCASSQGIPGGGEPQHFGDGTRLSIL.

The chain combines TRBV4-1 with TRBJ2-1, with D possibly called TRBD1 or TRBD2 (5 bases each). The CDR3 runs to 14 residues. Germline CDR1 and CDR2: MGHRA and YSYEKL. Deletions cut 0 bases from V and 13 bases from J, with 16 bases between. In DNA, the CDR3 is TGCGCCAGCAGCCAAGATTGGGGACGCCTGCCCCAGTTCTTC. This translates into CASSQDWGRLPQFF.

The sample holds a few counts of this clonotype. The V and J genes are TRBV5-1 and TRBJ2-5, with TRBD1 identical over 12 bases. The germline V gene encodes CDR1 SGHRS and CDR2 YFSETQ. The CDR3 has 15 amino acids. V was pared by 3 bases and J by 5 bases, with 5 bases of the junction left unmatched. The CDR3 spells CASSSRDRGPETQYF. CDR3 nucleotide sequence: TGCGCCAGCAGCTCTCGGGACAGGGGGCCGGAGACCCAGTACTTC.

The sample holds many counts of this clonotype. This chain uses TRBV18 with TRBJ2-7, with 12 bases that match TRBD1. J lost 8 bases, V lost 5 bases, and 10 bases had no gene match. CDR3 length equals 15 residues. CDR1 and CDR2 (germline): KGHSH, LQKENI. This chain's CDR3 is CASSETGTGGIKQYV. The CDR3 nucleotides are TGTGCCAGCTCAGAAACCGGGACAGGGGGCATCAAGCAGTACGTC.

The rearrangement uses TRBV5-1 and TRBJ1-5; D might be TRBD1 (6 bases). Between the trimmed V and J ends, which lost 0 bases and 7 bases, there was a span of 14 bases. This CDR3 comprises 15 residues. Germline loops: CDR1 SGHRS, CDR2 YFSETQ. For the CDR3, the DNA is TGCGCCAGCAGCTTGGTTCCCGGGGGCGAGCAGCCCCAGCATTTT. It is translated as CASSLVPGGEQPQHF.